A single sample gave rise to the 20 T cell receptor beta chains below, sequenced in a study of shared clonotypes between healthy human individuals. The naive CD8 subset, CD45RO-negative cells positively selected for CCR7, excluded terminally differentiated effector memory CD45RA+ cells. Clones were read by immunoSEQ multiplex PCR, and TCRdb kept only the in-frame ones, dropping some. The table has around 640,000 clones, about 96% seen once. The sample taken for sequencing was naive CD8+ T cells sorted from blood. Receptors originate from a woman aged 30 to 39 in good health.

Comment on this clone: Other DNA sequences from this sample encode an identical CDR3 as well. The J gene is TRBJ2-7, the V gene TRBV6-5; no clear D. Between the trimmed V and J ends, which lost 0 bases and 0 bases, there was a span of 12 bases. Germline CDR1 reads MNHEY; CDR2 reads SVGAGI. This CDR3 comprises 16 residues. CDR3 sequence (DNA): TGTGCCAGCAGTTACTCTGTCGGCGAAAGCTCCTACGAGCAGTACTTC. Protein: CASSYSVGESSYEQYF.

The rearrangement joins TRBV2 to TRBJ2-7, with unresolved D. V dropped 9 bases and J dropped 2 bases, with 20 bases sitting between them. In germline, CDR1 is SNHLY, CDR2 FYNNEI. The CDR3 runs to 15 residues. As DNA, the CDR3 is TGTGCCAGTTTCCCAGGACCGTACATCACCTACGAGCAGTACTTC. It yields the protein CASFPGPYITYEQYF.

The gene calls are TRBV6-1 and TRBJ1-2; 9 nucleotides line up with TRBD1. The CDR3 runs 14 residues. Germline-derived CDR1 and CDR2 are MNHNS and SASEGT. The J segment lost 2 bases and the V segment lost 9 bases, leaving 7 bases of the junction unmatched. The DNA of the CDR3 is TGTGCCAGTATATCGACAGGGGGAAACTATGGCTACACCTTC. This sequence encodes CASISTGGNYGYTF.

This clone was found once. This rearrangement joins TRBV13 to TRBJ2-5; 8 positions agree with TRBD1. Near its end, the DNA agrees better with TRBJ2-7, so the J call may be wrong. The CDR3 sequence is 14 residues long. Germline V lookup: CDR1 PRHDT, CDR2 FYEKMQ (reference sequence). The CDR3 here is CASSYGQGLYEQYF. The CDR3 nucleotides read TGTGCCAGCAGTTACGGACAGGGCCTTTACGAGCAGTACTTC.

This chain links TRBV4-1 with TRBJ1-2; D possibly corresponds to TRBD1 (5 bases). V was clipped by 3 bases and J by 3 bases, with 11 bases between them. The CDR3 consists of 14 residues. CDR1 MGHRA and CDR2 YSYEKL come from the germline V gene. This CDR3 reads CASSHLGGDYGYTF. Here the CDR3 DNA reads TGCGCCAGCAGCCACCTGGGGGGGGACTATGGCTACACCTTC.

About this clone: This sample also contains other DNA sequences that code for the same CDR3. The rearrangement joins TRBV28 to TRBJ2-7; no reliable D call. The V end was cut by 3 bases, the J end by 4 bases, with 4 bases between. Germline V gene sequence: CDR1 MDHEN, CDR2 SYDVKM. CDR3 size: 11 residues. This chain's CDR3 is CASSFNYEQYF. The CDR3, as DNA: TGTGCCAGCAGTTTTAATTACGAGCAGTACTTC.

The rearrangement uses TRBV28 and TRBJ1-1, with TRBD1 identical over 9 bases. V was clipped by 6 bases and J by 1 base; unmatched bases: 12. The germline CDR1 and CDR2 sequences are MDHEN and SYDVKM. The CDR3 covers 17 residues. CDR3 nucleotides: TGTGCCAGCAGCCAGACGACAGGGGGTGAGACGAACACTGAAGCTTTCTTT. Its translation is CASSQTTGGETNTEAFF.

The chain carries TRBV4-1 and TRBJ1-5; the D gene is possibly TRBD1 (5 bases). CDR3 size: 15 residues. CDR1 is MGHRA, CDR2 YSYEKL, per germline. V was cut by 0 bases and J by 7 bases, with 13 bases left in between. CDR3 in amino acids: CASSQEGGMEQPQHF. DNA for the CDR3: TGCGCCAGCAGCCAAGAGGGGGGGATGGAACAGCCCCAGCATTTT.

The rearrangement uses TRBV2 and TRBJ2-3; 9 nucleotides line up with TRBD1. The V gene's germline CDR1 is SNHLY and CDR2 FYNNEI. The CDR3 spans 16 residues. V was pared by 6 bases and J by 4 bases, with 11 bases of the junction left unmatched. Here the CDR3 DNA reads TGTGCCAGCAGCCTCCGGGACAGGGTTAAGGCAGATACGCAGTATTTT. Translation: CASSLRDRVKADTQYF.

This chain links TRBV11-2 with TRBJ2-1, with D unclear. This CDR3 comprises 14 residues. Trimming took 1 base from V and 5 from J, leaving 9 bases between them. Per the germline V gene, CDR1 is SGHAT and CDR2 is FQNNGV. CDR3 region: CASSLVWWNNEQFF. CDR3 DNA sequence: TGTGCCAGCAGCTTAGTCTGGTGGAACAATGAGCAGTTCTTC.

The V call is TRBV2, the J call TRBJ2-2, with TRBD1 matching over 12 bases. The trim removed 7 bases at V and 7 bases at J, leaving 7 bases unmatched. The CDR3 spans 15 residues. Germline V gene data show CDR1 as SNHLY and CDR2 as FYNNEI. CDR3 residues: CASTSGQGAIGELFF. The CDR3 DNA sequence: TGTGCCAGCACCTCGGGACAGGGGGCGATCGGGGAGCTGTTTTTT.

The chain has TRBV19 and TRBJ1-2; 10 nucleotides agree with TRBD1. CDR1 LNHDA and CDR2 SQIVND come from the germline V gene (reference sequence). The CDR3 consists of 13 residues. Trimming cost V 8 bases and J 5 bases; bases outside gene matches: 5. This CDR3 is CASDRGRRYGYTF. The CDR3 nucleotides read TGTGCCAGTGACAGGGGGCGCAGGTATGGCTACACCTTC.

The chain recombines TRBV5-4 with TRBJ1-2; D unclear. V was trimmed by 4 bases and J by 4 bases, leaving 14 bases between them. Germline CDR1 is SGHNT and CDR2 is YYREEE (reference sequence). The CDR3 length is 14 residues. The CDR3: CASSASERSYGYTF. The CDR3 bases are TGTGCCAGCAGCGCCTCGGAGCGGAGCTATGGCTACACCTTC.

This clone occurred once. Other nucleotide sequences in the sample specify the same CDR3. This chain connects TRBV6-6 to TRBJ2-7; 11 bases are a match to TRBD2. The germline V gene encodes CDR1 MNHNY and CDR2 SVGAGI (reference sequence). The V segment lost 3 bases and the J segment 4 bases; nucleotides outside the gene matches: 5. The length of the CDR3 is 15 residues. The CDR3 DNA reads TGTGCCAGCAGTTATACTAGCGGGAGTTCATACGAGCAGTACTTC. Amino acids: CASSYTSGSSYEQYF.

The chain links TRBV4-2 to TRBJ2-5; TRBD2 matches 11 bases. The trim removed 0 bases at V and 5 bases at J, leaving 2 bases unmatched. Germline CDR1 reads LGHNA; CDR2 reads YNFKEQ. The CDR3 is 15 amino acids. The chain's CDR3 is CASSQDASGGETQYF. In DNA, the CDR3 is TGTGCCAGCAGCCAAGACGCTAGCGGGGGGGAGACCCAGTACTTC.

The chain carries TRBV20-1 and TRBJ2-7; D is undetermined. V gave up 6 bases and J gave up 5 bases, with 11 bases separating them. The CDR3 consists of 11 residues. The germline V gene has CDR1 DFQATT and CDR2 SNEGSKA (reference sequence). CDR3 sequence: CSAEASNEQYF. As DNA, the CDR3 is TGCAGTGCCGAGGCTAGTAACGAGCAGTACTTC.

The V and J genes are TRBV6-5 and TRBJ1-3, with D unclear. Germline V lookup: CDR1 MNHEY, CDR2 SVGAGI. The CDR3 runs to 13 residues. The V gene lost 0 bases and the J gene lost 4 bases, with 4 bases spanning the gap. The CDR3 region is CASSYSDGNTIYF. CDR3 DNA sequence: TGTGCCAGCAGTTACTCGGACGGAAACACCATATATTTT.

This chain uses TRBV4-1 with TRBJ1-1; D unresolved. The CDR3 runs to 15 residues. The germline CDR1 and CDR2 sequences are MGHRA and YSYEKL. With 0 bases removed from V and 0 bases from J, the gap between germline ends came to 8 bases. CDR3 in amino acids: CASSQEGWLNTEAFF. For the CDR3, the DNA is TGCGCCAGCAGCCAAGAGGGCTGGTTGAACACTGAAGCTTTCTTT.

This rearrangement joins TRBV27 to TRBJ2-3; perhaps TRBD2 as D (6 bases). The germline V and J ends were trimmed by 3 bases and 5 bases, with 12 bases remaining between them. Looked up from germline, CDR1 is MNHEY and CDR2 is SMNVEV (reference sequence). CDR3 size: 14 residues. The CDR3 sequence is CASSLALRGDTQYF. CDR3 DNA sequence: TGTGCCAGCAGTTTGGCCCTGCGGGGAGATACGCAGTATTTT.

The count of this clone is one. V usage is TRBV13 and J usage is TRBJ2-1; 7 bases align to TRBD2. CDR3 length equals 15 residues. Germline V gives CDR1 PRHDT, CDR2 FYEKMQ (reference sequence). The J segment lost 4 bases and the V segment lost 7 bases, leaving 10 bases of the junction unmatched. In DNA, the CDR3 is TGTGCCAGCACCCGGGGGGTAGCGGATTACAATGAGCAGTTCTTC. Residues: CASTRGVADYNEQFF. The full variable domain, completed using reference TRBV13 and TRBJ2-1, is AAGVIQSPRHLIKEKRETATLKCYPIPRHDTVYWYQQGPGQDPQFLISFYEKMQSDKGSIPDRFSAQQFSDYHSELNMSSLELGDSALYFCASTRGVADYNEQFFGPGTRLTVL.